A single sample is the source of the 2 T cell receptor beta chains below, sequenced in a study of long-term antiretroviral therapy in people with HIV. They ran version v3.0 of the immunoSEQ assay at survey level. Profiled with immunoSEQ multiplex PCR; TCRdb holds only in-frame clones, not every one. The data contain more than 20,000 clones, over 65% of them singletons. Sequencing used unsorted PBMCs, obtained 4.4 years after starting antiretroviral therapy. The receptors were gathered from a man aged 30 to 45 with HIV.

The chain is built from TRBV7-2 and TRBJ2-3, with TRBD2 matching 11 bases. Germline V gene data show CDR1 as SGHTA and CDR2 as FQGNSA. This CDR3 spans 18 amino acids. J gave up 5 bases and V 2 bases, and 12 bases lay outside the gene matches. Here the CDR3 DNA reads TGTGCCAGCAGCTTAAACCCCGGACTAGCGGGTCCCGGAGATACGCAGTATTTT. It yields the protein CASSLNPGLAGPGDTQYF. Complete variable domain (other parts from reference TRBV7-2 and TRBJ2-3): GAGVSQSPSNKVTEKGKDVELRCDPISGHTALYWYRQSLGQGLEFLIYFQGNSAPDKSGLPSDRFSAERTGGSVSTLTIQRTQQEDSAVYLCASSLNPGLAGPGDTQYFGPGTRLTVL.

The chain has TRBV5-8 and TRBJ1-4; a weak D match, TRBD1 (6 bases). CDR3 length: 14 amino acids. V lost 4 bases, J lost 5 bases, and 12 bases lay in between. From germline, CDR1 is SGHTS and CDR2 YDEGEE. The CDR3 coding sequence is TGTGCCAGCAGCGACGTCAGGGGAAATGAAAAACTGTTTTTT. It codes for CASSDVRGNEKLFF.